This T cell receptor (beta chain) came from a study of blood T cells in healthy people across ages. General study findings and limits: Compared with aged donors, long-lived donors showed fewer expanded clones, suggesting selection.

The CDR3 spans 12 residues. The use of a sample-barcoded 5' primer and a J-beta primer mix characterized a second PCR of about 7 to 12 cycles. One entry per CDR3 protein results from TCRdb running MiXCR on the 5' RACE reads. Of approximately 1.5 million distinct CDR3 sequences detected, roughly 30% appear once; the ten largest clones hold 10% to 12%. Notes on this clonotype: The antigen is not known. A read error may be the cause here, since a much bigger clone is one base away.

Source material: blood. The source of this sequence is a woman in her thirties in good health. V and J are TRBV12-3 or TRBV12-4 and TRBJ2-7; maybe TRBD2 (6 bases). This chain's CDR3 is CASGGNSYERYF. CDR3 coding DNA: TGTGCCAGCGGGGGGAACTCCTACGAGCGGTACTTC.